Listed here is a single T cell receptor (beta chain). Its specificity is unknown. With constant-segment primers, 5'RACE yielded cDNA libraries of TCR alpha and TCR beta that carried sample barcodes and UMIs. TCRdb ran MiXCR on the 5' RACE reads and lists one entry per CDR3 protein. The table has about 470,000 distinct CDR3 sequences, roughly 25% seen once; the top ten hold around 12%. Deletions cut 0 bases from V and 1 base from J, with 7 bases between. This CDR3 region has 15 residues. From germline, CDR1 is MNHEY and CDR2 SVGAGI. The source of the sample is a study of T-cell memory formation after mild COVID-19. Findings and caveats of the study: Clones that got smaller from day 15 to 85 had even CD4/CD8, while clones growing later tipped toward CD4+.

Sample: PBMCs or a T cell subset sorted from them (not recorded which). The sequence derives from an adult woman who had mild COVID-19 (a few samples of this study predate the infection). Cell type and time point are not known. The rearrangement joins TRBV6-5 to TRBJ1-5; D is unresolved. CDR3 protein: CASSYSSHSNQPQHF. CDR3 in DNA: TGTGCCAGCAGTTACTCGTCCCACAGCAATCAGCCCCAGCATTTT.